A single sample is the source of the 14 T cell receptor beta chains below, sequenced in a study of OX40 agonist ivuxolimab in advanced cancers. The method was immunoSEQ multiplex PCR; TCRdb's version includes in-frame clones alone and lacks a portion of them. The sample lists 80,000 to 130,000 clones, about nine tenths occurring once. This material consisted of CD4+ or CD8+ T cells sorted from blood, taken in a trial of the OX40 agonist ivuxolimab. All receptors derive from an adult with an advanced solid tumor such as melanoma, head and neck, liver or kidney cancer.

The rearrangement joins TRBV6-1 to TRBJ1-1; possibly TRBD1 for D (5 bases). CDR3 length: 13 amino acids. V was clipped by 8 bases and J by 5 bases, with 15 bases between them. Looked up from germline, CDR1 is MNHNS and CDR2 is SASEGT. CDR3 nucleotide sequence: TGTGCCAGCTCCCCTGACAGCTGGACTGAAGCTTTCTTT. Amino acids: CASSPDSWTEAFF.

CDR3 nucleotide sequence: TGTGCCAGCAGCTGGGGGTCAAAGCCCCAGCATTTT. This translates into CASSWGSKPQHF. The V call is TRBV7-8, the J call TRBJ1-5; weak D call: TRBD1 (5 bases). Germline V lookup: CDR1 SGHVS, CDR2 FQNEAQ. The CDR3 sequence is 12 residues long. Trimming shortened V by 4 bases and J by 8 bases, and 9 bases separated the two germline ends.

The genes are TRBV23-1 and TRBJ1-2; 8 nucleotides align to TRBD1. TRBV23-1 qualifies as an ORF whose function is uncertain. This CDR3 spans 15 amino acids. The J segment lost 8 bases and the V segment lost 2 bases, leaving 10 bases of the junction unmatched. This CDR3 reads CASSQGTGRSGGYTF. The CDR3 coding sequence is TGCGCCAGCAGTCAAGGGACAGGCCGCTCGGGAGGCTACACCTTC.

The chain employs TRBV7-9 and TRBJ2-2; no clear D. Germline-derived CDR1 and CDR2 are SEHNR and FQNEAQ (reference sequence). CDR3 length: 13 residues. Trimming pared 3 bases from V and 5 bases from J, leaving 7 bases between. The CDR3 DNA reads as TGTGCCAGCAGCTTGGGCGCGACCGGGGAGCTGTTTTTT. This translates into CASSLGATGELFF.

V is TRBV5-1 and J is TRBJ2-7; a weak D match, TRBD1 (6 bases). Trimming took off 3 bases at V and 3 bases at J, with 13 bases between the two ends. CDR1 and CDR2 from the germline V gene are SGHRS and YFSETQ. This CDR3 region has 14 residues. The chain's CDR3 is CASSYRDTNYEQYF. The CDR3 nucleotides read TGCGCCAGCAGCTACCGGGACACTAACTACGAGCAGTACTTC. The full variable domain, in which reference TRBV5-1 and TRBJ2-7 provide the parts outside the CDR3, is KAGVTQTPRYLIKTRGQQVTLSCSPISGHRSVSWYQQTPGQGLQFLFEYFSETQRNKGNFPGRFSGRQFSNSRSEMNVSTLELGDSALYLCASSYRDTNYEQYFGPGTRLTVT.

On this clone: Other DNA sequences in the same sample also yield this CDR3. The chain employs TRBV5-1 and TRBJ1-4; TRBD1 matches at 7 bases. Trimming took 0 bases from V and 8 from J; bases not matched to a gene: 4. The CDR3 extends over 14 amino acids. The germline CDR1 and CDR2 sequences are SGHRS and YFSETQ. The DNA for the CDR3 is TGCGCCAGCAGCTTGGGACAGGGCAGGGAAAAACTGTTTTTT. Protein: CASSLGQGREKLFF.

V gene TRBV7-9 combines with J gene TRBJ2-5; D might be TRBD1 or TRBD2, each matching 6 bases. Deletions cut 3 bases from V and 5 bases from J, with 7 bases between. The CDR3 runs 12 residues. Germline lookup yields CDR1 SEHNR and CDR2 FQNEAQ (reference sequence). DNA for the CDR3: TGTGCCAGCAGCTTCGGGGGCGAGACCCAGTACTTC. Translation: CASSFGGETQYF.

This clone came up a few times. The V call is TRBV7-3, the J call TRBJ2-1; 7 nucleotides line up with TRBD2. Germline-derived CDR1 and CDR2 are SGHTA and FQGTGA. V dropped 5 bases and J dropped 2; count of bases not matched to a gene: 6. The CDR3 totals 15 residues. The CDR3, as DNA: TGTGCCAGCAGCCCTAGCGGTGGGACCTACAATGAGCAGTTCTTC. It specifies CASSPSGGTYNEQFF.

This chain links TRBV7-8 with TRBJ2-1, with 14 bases aligning to TRBD2. V trimming: 5 bases; J trimming: 11 bases; junction bases outside the gene matches: 5. CDR3 size: 14 residues. The germline V gene encodes CDR1 SGHVS and CDR2 FQNEAQ. The CDR3 sequence is CASSGTSGSRQQFF. The DNA of the CDR3 is TGTGCCAGCAGCGGGACTAGCGGGAGTCGTCAGCAGTTCTTC. Full variable domain (rest looked up from reference TRBV7-8 and TRBJ2-1): GAGVSQSPRYKVAKRGQDVALRCDPISGHVSLFWYQQALGQGPEFLTYFQNEAQLDKSGLPSDRFFAERPEGSVSTLKIQRTQQEDSAVYLCASSGTSGSRQQFFGPGTRLTVL.

V gene TRBV7-2 combines with J gene TRBJ2-7, with 8 bases identical to TRBD1. This CDR3 comprises 14 residues. From germline, CDR1 is SGHTA and CDR2 FQGNSA. V dropped 1 base and J dropped 7; count of bases not matched to a gene: 6. The DNA for the CDR3 is TGTGCCAGCAGCTTAGGACAGGGGCCCTGGGAGCAGTACTTC. It is translated as CASSLGQGPWEQYF.

V gene TRBV25-1 combines with J gene TRBJ2-3; no reliable D call. Trimming removed 3 bases from V and 2 bases from J, with 9 bases in between. CDR3 size: 14 residues. Per the germline V gene, CDR1 is MGHDK and CDR2 is SYGVNS. DNA for the CDR3: TGTGCCAGCAGTGACAGGATTAACACAGATACGCAGTATTTT. Protein product: CASSDRINTDTQYF. The whole variable domain, filled in from reference TRBV25-1 and TRBJ2-3, reads EADIYQTPRYLVIGTGKKITLECSQTMGHDKMYWYQQDPGMELHLIHYSYGVNSTEKGDLSSESTVSRIRTEHFPLTLESARPSHTSQYLCASSDRINTDTQYFGPGTRLTVL.

The genes are TRBV25-1 and TRBJ2-7; TRBD2 agrees at 9 bases. The junction had 10 bases not matched to a gene; V was cut back by 6 bases and J by 4 bases. The CDR3 totals 15 residues. Germline CDR1 and CDR2: MGHDK and SYGVNS. The CDR3 region has the DNA TGTGCCAGCAGACCCGTAGCGGGAGTTTCGTACGAGCAGTACTTC. As protein: CASRPVAGVSYEQYF.

J is TRBJ2-1 and V is TRBV12-5, with 7 bases aligning to TRBD2. The CDR3 loop spans 15 amino acids. Germline CDR1 and CDR2: LGHNT and FRNRAP. V dropped 5 bases and J dropped 5; count of bases not matched to a gene: 9. The CDR3, as DNA: TGTGCTAGTGGTGGTAGTGGGCTAGCGGACAATGAGCAGTTCTTC. Its translation: CASGGSGLADNEQFF.

The V gene is TRBV11-2, the J gene TRBJ2-7, with 8 bases aligning to TRBD2. Germline values: CDR1 SGHAT, CDR2 FQNNGV. The CDR3 spans 15 residues. V was pared by 1 base and J by 4 bases, with 6 bases of the junction left unmatched. This CDR3 is CASSLAPTSEYEQYF. CDR3 sequence (DNA): TGTGCCAGCAGCTTAGCCCCGACTAGCGAGTACGAGCAGTACTTC.